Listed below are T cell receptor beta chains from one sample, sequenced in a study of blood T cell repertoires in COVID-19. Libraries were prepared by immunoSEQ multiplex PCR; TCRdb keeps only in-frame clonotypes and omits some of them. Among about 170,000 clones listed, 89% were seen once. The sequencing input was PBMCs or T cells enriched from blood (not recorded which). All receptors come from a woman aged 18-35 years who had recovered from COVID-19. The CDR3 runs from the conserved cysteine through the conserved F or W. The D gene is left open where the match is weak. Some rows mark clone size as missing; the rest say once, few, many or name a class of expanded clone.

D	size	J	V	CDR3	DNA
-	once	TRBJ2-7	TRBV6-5	CASQSGEQYF	TGTGCCAGCCAATCGGGCGAGCAGTACTTC
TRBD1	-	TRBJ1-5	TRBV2	CASKIGGGNQPQHF	TGTGCCAGCAAAATAGGGGGCGGCAATCAGCCCCAGCATTTT
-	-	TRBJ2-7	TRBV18	CASSSDLEDEQYF	TGTGCCAGCTCATCCGACTTGGAGGACGAGCAGTACTTC
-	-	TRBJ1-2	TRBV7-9	CASSADSGYTF	TGTGCCAGCAGCGCCGACAGTGGCTACACCTTC
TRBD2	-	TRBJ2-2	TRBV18	CASSPRGLAGAAGELFF	TGTGCCAGCTCACCAAGGGGACTAGCGGGAGCGGCCGGGGAGCTGTTTTTT
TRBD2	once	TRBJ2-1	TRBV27	CASSLRVAGYYNEQFF	TGTGCCAGCAGTTTAAGGGTAGCGGGGTACTACAATGAGCAGTTCTTC
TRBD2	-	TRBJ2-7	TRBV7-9	CASSPLTSGSSYEQYF	TGTGCCAGCAGCCCCCTTACTAGCGGGAGCTCCTACGAGCAGTACTTC
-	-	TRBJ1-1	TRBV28	CASSLGQGRQAFF	TGTGCCAGCAGTTTGGGGCAGGGGCGCCAAGCTTTCTTT
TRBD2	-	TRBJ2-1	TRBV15	CATSPRGGRDYNEQFF	TGTGCCACCAGCCCACGGGGGGGGAGGGACTACAATGAGCAGTTCTTC
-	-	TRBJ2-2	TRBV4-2	CASSPITGPRFTGELFF	TGTGCCAGCAGCCCAATAACCGGCCCCAGGTTCACCGGGGAGCTGTTTTTT
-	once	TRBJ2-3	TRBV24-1	CATSEGRGFPTDTQYF	TGTGCCACCAGTGAGGGAAGAGGGTTCCCCACAGATACGCAGTATTTT
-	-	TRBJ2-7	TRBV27	CASSATGSGYTYEQYF	TGTGCCAGCAGTGCTACCGGGAGCGGTTACACCTACGAGCAGTACTTC
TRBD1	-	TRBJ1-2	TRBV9	CASSVARDSATYGYTF	TGTGCCAGCAGCGTAGCCCGGGACAGCGCAACTTATGGCTACACCTTC
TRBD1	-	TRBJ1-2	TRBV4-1	CASSQPPPTRDRDGYTF	TGCGCCAGCAGCCAACCCCCACCAACTCGGGACAGGGATGGCTACACCTTC
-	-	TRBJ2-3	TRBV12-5	CASGSPSVRLGADTQYF	TGTGCTAGTGGTTCCCCTTCCGTGAGACTAGGTGCAGATACGCAGTATTTT
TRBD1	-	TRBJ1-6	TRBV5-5	CASSGQGQPNSPLHF	TGTGCCAGCAGCGGACAGGGACAGCCTAATTCACCCCTCCACTTT
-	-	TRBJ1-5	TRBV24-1	CATSDPRAPSNQPQHF	TGTGCCACCAGTGATCCGAGAGCCCCGTCCAATCAGCCCCAGCATTTT
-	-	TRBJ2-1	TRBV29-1	CSVASLAGLSYNEQFF	TGCAGCGTGGCGTCTTTGGCGGGGCTTTCCTACAATGAGCAGTTCTTC
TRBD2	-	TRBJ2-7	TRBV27	CASSPWTSGTYEQYF	TGTGCCAGCAGTCCATGGACTAGCGGGACCTACGAGCAGTACTTC
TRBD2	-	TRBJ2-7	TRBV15	CATSRDSGGSYEQYF	TGTGCCACCAGCAGAGATAGCGGGGGGTCCTACGAGCAGTACTTC
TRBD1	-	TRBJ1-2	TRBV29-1	CSVEKGLGTGVAWYGYTF	TGCAGCGTTGAAAAAGGATTGGGGACAGGGGTTGCCTGGTATGGCTACACCTTC
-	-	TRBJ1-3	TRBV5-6	CASSSKNTIYF	TGTGCCAGCAGCTCAAAAAACACCATATATTTT
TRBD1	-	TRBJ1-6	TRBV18	CASSPLSGQGSNSPLHF	TGTGCCAGCTCACCACTGTCGGGACAGGGGAGTAATTCACCCCTCCACTTT
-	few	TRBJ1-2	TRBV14	CASSQGAYGYTF	TGTGCCAGCAGCCAAGGGGCGTATGGCTACACCTTC
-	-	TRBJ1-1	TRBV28	CASSPGGPTNTEAFF	TGTGCCAGCAGCCCGGGGGGGCCCACGAACACTGAAGCTTTCTTT
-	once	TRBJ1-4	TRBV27	CASSPEVPGEKLFF	TGTGCCAGCAGCCCTGAGGTCCCTGGGGAAAAACTGTTTTTT
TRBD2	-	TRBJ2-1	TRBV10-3	CAISRTTSGSKDEQFF	TGTGCCATCAGTCGTACAACTAGCGGGAGTAAGGATGAGCAGTTCTTC
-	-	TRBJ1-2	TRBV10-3	CAISESGGQAYGYTF	TGTGCCATCAGTGAGTCGGGGGGGCAGGCCTATGGCTACACCTTC
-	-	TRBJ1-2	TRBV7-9	CASSDRQDYGYTF	TGTGCCAGCAGCGATAGACAGGACTATGGCTACACCTTC
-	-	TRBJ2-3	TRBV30	CAWSVGAGSTDTQYF	TGTGCCTGGAGTGTAGGGGCGGGAAGCACAGATACGCAGTATTTT
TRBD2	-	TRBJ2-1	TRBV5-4	CASSPAASGRANEQFF	TGTGCCAGCAGCCCCGCCGCTAGCGGGAGGGCGAATGAGCAGTTCTTC